This TCR beta chain was recorded in a study of T cells in Graves' hyperthyroidism and ophthalmopathy. General study points: Blood also carried most thyroid clonotypes expanded above 0.001.

The CDR3 extends over 14 amino acids. V was pared by 5 bases and J by 4 bases, with 13 bases between. CDR1 PRHDT and CDR2 FYEKMQ come from the germline V gene (reference sequence). Template material for amplifying TCR beta CDR3 regions consisted of RNA transcripts. Researchers ran a first-round RT-PCR on the TCR CDR3 using the HTBI primer set. TCRdb reanalysed the multiplex PCR reads using MiXCR and keeps one entry per CDR3 protein. The profile shows around 700,000 distinct CDR3 sequences, around 20% of them singletons. This clonotype has at least ten counts. Its cognate antigen is unknown. Patients having uncontrolled infection, another autoimmune disease, pregnancy or lactation were not included. Fresh peripheral blood, approximately 10 ml, was the source of the PBMCs.

Sequencing used blood. The gene calls are TRBV13 and TRBJ2-3; TRBD2 is a possible D gene (5 bases). This TCR derives from a woman in her 50s with Graves' hyperthyroidism that later progressed to Graves' ophthalmopathy. This chain's CDR3 is CASSQTGSADTQYF. CDR3 DNA: TGTGCCAGCAGCCAAACGGGGAGCGCAGATACGCAGTATTTT.